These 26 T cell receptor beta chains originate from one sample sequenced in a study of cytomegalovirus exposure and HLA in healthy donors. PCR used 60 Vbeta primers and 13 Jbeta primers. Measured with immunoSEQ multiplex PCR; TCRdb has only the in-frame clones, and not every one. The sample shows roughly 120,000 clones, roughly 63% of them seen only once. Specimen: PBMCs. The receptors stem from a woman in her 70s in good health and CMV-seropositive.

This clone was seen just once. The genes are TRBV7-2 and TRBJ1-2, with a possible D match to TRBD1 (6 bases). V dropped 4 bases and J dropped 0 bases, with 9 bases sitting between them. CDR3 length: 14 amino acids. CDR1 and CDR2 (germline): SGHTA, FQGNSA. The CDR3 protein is CASSSRQANYGYTF. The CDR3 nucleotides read TGTGCCAGCAGCTCACGACAGGCTAACTATGGCTACACCTTC.

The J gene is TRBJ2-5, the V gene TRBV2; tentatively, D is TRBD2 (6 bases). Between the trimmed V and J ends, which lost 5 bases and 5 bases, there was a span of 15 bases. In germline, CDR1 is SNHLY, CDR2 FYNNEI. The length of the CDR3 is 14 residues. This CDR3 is CASSSDYSRETQYF. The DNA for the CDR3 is TGTGCCAGCAGTTCGGACTACTCCCGGGAGACCCAGTACTTC.

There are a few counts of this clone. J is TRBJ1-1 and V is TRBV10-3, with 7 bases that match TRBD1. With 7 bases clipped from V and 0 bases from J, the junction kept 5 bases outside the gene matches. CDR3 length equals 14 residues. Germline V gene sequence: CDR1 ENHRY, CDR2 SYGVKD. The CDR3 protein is CAIKWDSMNTEAFF. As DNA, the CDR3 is TGTGCCATCAAATGGGACAGCATGAACACTGAAGCTTTCTTT.

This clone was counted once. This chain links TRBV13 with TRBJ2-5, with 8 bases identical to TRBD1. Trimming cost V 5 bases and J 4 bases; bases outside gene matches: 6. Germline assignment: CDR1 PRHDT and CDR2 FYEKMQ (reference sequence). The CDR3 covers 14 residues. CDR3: CASSHRGQGETQYF. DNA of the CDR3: TGTGCCAGCAGCCACCGAGGACAGGGAGAGACCCAGTACTTC. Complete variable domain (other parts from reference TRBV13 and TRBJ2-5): AAGVIQSPRHLIKEKRETATLKCYPIPRHDTVYWYQQGPGQDPQFLISFYEKMQSDKGSIPDRFSAQQFSDYHSELNMSSLELGDSALYFCASSHRGQGETQYFGPGTRLLVL.

In nucleotides, the CDR3 is TGTGCCAGTAGTCCGACAGGCCCTGGGGCCAACGTCCTGACTTTC. Translation: CASSPTGPGANVLTF. V and J are TRBV19 and TRBJ2-6; the D gene is possibly TRBD1 (6 bases). The V and J ends lost 5 bases and 2 bases respectively, with 10 bases between them. In germline, CDR1 is LNHDA, CDR2 SQIVND (reference sequence). The CDR3 contains 15 residues.

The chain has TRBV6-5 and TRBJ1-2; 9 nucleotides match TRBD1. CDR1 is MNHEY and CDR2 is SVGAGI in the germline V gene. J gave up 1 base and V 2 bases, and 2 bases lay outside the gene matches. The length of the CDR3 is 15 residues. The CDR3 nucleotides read TGTGCCAGCAGTTACGGGGGACAGGGTAACTATGGCTACACCTTC. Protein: CASSYGGQGNYGYTF.

DNA of the CDR3: TGTGCCAGCAGTGGGGCAGTGAACACTGAAGCTTTCTTT. Protein: CASSGAVNTEAFF. The rearrangement links TRBV2 to TRBJ1-1; the D is unclear. Looked up from germline, CDR1 is SNHLY and CDR2 is FYNNEI. V was clipped by 4 bases and J by 0 bases, with 6 bases between them. The CDR3 is 13 amino acids.

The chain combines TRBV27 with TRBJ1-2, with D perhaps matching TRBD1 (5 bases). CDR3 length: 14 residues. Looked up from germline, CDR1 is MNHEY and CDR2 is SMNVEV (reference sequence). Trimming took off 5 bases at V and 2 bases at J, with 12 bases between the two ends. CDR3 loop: CASSPPGLNYGYTF. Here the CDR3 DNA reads TGTGCCAGCAGTCCTCCGGGACTGAACTATGGCTACACCTTC.

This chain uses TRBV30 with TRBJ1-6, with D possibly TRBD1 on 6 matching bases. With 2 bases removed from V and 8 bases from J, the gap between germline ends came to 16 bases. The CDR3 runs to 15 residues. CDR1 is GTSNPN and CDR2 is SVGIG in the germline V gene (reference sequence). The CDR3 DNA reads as TGTGCCTGGAGTAGACAGCAGGGGAAGGATTCACCCCTCCACTTT. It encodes CAWSRQQGKDSPLHF.

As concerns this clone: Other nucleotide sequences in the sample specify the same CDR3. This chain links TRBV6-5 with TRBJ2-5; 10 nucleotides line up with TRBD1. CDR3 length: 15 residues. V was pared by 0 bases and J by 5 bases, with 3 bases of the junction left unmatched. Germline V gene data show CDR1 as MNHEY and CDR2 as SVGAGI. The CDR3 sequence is CASSYSTGGRETQYF. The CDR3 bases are TGTGCCAGCAGTTACTCGACAGGGGGCCGGGAGACCCAGTACTTC.

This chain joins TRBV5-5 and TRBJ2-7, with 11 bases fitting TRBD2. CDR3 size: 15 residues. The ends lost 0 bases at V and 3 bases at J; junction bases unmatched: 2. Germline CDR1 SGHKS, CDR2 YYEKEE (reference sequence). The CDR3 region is CASSLGLAGRYEQYF. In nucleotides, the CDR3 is TGTGCCAGCAGCTTGGGACTAGCGGGGCGCTACGAGCAGTACTTC.

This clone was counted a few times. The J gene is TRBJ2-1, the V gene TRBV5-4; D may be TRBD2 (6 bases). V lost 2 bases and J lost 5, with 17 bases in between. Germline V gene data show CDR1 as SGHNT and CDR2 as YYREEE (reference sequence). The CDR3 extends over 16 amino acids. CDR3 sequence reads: CASSLFGGAADNEQFF. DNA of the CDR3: TGTGCCAGCAGCTTATTCGGCGGGGCTGCCGACAATGAGCAGTTCTTC. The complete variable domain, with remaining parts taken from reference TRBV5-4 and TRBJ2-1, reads ETGVTQSPTHLIKTRGQQVTLRCSSQSGHNTVSWYQQALGQGPQFIFQYYREEENGRGNFPPRFSGLQFPNYSSELNVNALELDDSALYLCASSLFGGAADNEQFFGPGTRLTVL.

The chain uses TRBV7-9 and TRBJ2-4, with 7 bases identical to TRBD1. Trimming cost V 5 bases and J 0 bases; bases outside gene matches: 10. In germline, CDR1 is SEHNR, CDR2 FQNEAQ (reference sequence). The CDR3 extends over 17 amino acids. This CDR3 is CASSPFNDREAKNIQYF. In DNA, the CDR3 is TGTGCCAGCAGCCCCTTCAACGACAGGGAAGCCAAAAACATTCAGTACTTC. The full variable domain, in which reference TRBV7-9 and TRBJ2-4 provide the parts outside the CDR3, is DTGVSQNPRHKITKRGQNVTFRCDPISEHNRLYWYRQTLGQGPEFLTYFQNEAQLEKSRLLSDRFSAERPKGSFSTLEIQRTEQGDSAMYLCASSPFNDREAKNIQYFGAGTRLSVL.

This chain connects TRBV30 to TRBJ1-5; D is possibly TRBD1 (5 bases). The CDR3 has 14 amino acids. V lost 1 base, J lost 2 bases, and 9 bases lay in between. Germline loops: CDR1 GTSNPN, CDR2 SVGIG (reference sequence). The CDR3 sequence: CAWSEGWGNQPQHF. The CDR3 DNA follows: TGTGCCTGGAGTGAGGGGTGGGGCAATCAGCCCCAGCATTTT.

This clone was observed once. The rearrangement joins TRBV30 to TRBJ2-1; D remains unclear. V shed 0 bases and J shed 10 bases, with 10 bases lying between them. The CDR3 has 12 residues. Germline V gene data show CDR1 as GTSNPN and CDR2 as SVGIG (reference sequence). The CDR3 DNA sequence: TGTGCCTGGAGTGTACAAGTTCCGGAGCAGTTCTTC. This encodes CAWSVQVPEQFF.

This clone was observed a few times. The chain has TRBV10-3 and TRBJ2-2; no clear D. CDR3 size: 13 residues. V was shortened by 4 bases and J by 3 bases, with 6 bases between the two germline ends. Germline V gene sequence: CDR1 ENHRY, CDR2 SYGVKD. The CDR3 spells CAISGADTGELFF. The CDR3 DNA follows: TGTGCCATCAGTGGGGCAGACACCGGGGAGCTGTTTTTT.

The CDR3 nucleotides are TGTGCCAGCAGCCGGACAGGGAACTCCTACAATGAGCAGTTCTTC. It codes for CASSRTGNSYNEQFF. This chain connects TRBV9 to TRBJ2-1, with 8 nucleotides matching TRBD1. Losses at the gene ends were 4 bases for V and 0 bases for J; bases not matched to a gene: 3. Germline lookup yields CDR1 SGDLS and CDR2 YYNGEE. This CDR3 comprises 15 residues. The whole variable domain, filled in from reference TRBV9 and TRBJ2-1, reads DSGVTQTPKHLITATGQRVTLRCSPRSGDLSVYWYQQSLDQGLQFLIQYYNGEERAKGNILERFSAQQFPDLHSELNLSSLELGDSALYFCASSRTGNSYNEQFFGPGTRLTVL.

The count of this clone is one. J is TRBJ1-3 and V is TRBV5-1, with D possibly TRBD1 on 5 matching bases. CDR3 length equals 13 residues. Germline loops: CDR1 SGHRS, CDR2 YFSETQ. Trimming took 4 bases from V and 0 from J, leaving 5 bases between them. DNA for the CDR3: TGCGCCAGCAGCCAGGGCTCTGGAAACACCATATATTTT. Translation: CASSQGSGNTIYF.

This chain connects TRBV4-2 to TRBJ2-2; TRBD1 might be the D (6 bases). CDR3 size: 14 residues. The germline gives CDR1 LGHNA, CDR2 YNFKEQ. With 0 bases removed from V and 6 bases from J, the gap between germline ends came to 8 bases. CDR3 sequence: CASSQEKGAGELFF. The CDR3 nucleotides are TGTGCCAGCAGCCAAGAAAAGGGGGCCGGGGAGCTGTTTTTT.

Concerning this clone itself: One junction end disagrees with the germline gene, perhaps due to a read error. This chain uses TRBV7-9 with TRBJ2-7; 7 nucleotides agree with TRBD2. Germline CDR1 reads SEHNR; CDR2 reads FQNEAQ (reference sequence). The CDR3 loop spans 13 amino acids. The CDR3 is CASSFSTSRTTHF. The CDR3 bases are TGTGCCAGCAGCTTTTCGACTAGCCGGACAACGCACTTC.

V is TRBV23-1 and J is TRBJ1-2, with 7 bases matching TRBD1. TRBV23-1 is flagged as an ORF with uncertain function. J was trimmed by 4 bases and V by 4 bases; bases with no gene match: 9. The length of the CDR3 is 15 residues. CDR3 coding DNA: TGCGCCAGCAGTCGACCCCGACAGGGTCCCTATGGCTACACCTTC. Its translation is CASSRPRQGPYGYTF.

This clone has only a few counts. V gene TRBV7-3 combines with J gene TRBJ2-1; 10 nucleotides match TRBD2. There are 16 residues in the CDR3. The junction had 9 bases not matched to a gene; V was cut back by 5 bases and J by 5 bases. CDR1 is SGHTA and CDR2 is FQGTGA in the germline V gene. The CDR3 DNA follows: TGTGCCAGCAGCCCAAAGGCCCTAGCGGGGGACAATGAGCAGTTCTTC. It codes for CASSPKALAGDNEQFF.

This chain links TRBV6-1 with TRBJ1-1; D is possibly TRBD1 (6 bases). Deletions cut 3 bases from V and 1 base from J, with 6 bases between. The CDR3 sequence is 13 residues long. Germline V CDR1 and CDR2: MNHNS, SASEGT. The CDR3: CASSETGNTEAFF. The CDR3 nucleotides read TGTGCCAGCAGTGAGACAGGGAACACTGAAGCTTTCTTT.

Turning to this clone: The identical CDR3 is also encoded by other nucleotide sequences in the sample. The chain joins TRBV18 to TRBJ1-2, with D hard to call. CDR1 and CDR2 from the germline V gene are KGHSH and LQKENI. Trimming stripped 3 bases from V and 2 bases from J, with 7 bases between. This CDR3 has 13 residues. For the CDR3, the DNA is TGTGCCAGCTCACCTGGGCAGAACTATGGCTACACCTTC. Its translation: CASSPGQNYGYTF.

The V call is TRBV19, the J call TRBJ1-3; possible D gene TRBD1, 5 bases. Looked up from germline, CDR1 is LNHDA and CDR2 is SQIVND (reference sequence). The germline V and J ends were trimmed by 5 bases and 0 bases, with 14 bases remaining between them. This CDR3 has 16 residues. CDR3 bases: TGTGCCAGTAGTGGCCGACAGTCCGCCTCTGGAAACACCATATATTTT. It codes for CASSGRQSASGNTIYF. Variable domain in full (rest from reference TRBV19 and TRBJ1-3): DGGITQSPKYLFRKEGQNVTLSCEQNLNHDAMYWYRQDPGQGLRLIYYSQIVNDFQKGDIAEGYSVSREKKESFPLTVTSAQKNPTAFYLCASSGRQSASGNTIYFGEGSWLTVV.

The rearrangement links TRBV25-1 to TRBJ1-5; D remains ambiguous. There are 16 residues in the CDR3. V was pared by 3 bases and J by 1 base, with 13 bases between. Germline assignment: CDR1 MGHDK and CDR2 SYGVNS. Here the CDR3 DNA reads TGTGCCAGCAGTGAGCCTGGACGAGGGAGCAATCAGCCCCAGCATTTT. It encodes CASSEPGRGSNQPQHF.